Sequencing of this T cell receptor (beta chain) was carried out in a study of blood T cell repertoires in COVID-19. Across the study: Specimens from acute and convalescent COVID-19 originated in the United States, Italy and Spain. PBMCs, B-cell-depleted T cells, or T cells were the source of the cDNA or gDNA that made up the material.

Original processing notes: The authors estimated nucleated cell counts from reference gene primer amplification. Method: immunoSEQ multiplex PCR; TCRdb's copy keeps in-frame clones and lacks some. The D gene and trimming were derived from the DNA, and the V and J assignments and clone size from that table. Here the sample spans 240,000 or so clones, approximately 84% being singletons. This clone appeared once. The CDR3 is 16 amino acids. Germline V lookup: CDR1 SGHTA, CDR2 FQGNSA. V was clipped by 4 bases and J by 5 bases; unmatched bases: 8. The sequence was obtained from a young woman who had recovered from COVID-19. The chain is built from TRBV7-2 and TRBJ2-5; 12 bases agree with TRBD1. The sequenced sample consisted of peripheral blood. CDR3 DNA sequence: TGTGCCAGCAGCTATGCCGGGACAGGGGGCGGGGAGACCCAGTACTTC. Its translation: CASSYAGTGGGETQYF.